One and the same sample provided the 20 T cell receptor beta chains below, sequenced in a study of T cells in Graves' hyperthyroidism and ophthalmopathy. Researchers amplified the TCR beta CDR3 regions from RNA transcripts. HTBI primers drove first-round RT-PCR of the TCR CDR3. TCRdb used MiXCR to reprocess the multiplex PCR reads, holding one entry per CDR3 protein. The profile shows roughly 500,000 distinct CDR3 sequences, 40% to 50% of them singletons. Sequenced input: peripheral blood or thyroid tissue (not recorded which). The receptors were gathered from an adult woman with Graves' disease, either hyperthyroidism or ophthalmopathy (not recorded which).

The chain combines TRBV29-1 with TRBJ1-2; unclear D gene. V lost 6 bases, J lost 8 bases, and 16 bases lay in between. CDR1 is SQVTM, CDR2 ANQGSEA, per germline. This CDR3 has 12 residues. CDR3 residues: CSVASGSHGYTF. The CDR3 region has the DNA TGCAGCGTCGCTTCAGGCTCCCACGGCTACACCTTC.

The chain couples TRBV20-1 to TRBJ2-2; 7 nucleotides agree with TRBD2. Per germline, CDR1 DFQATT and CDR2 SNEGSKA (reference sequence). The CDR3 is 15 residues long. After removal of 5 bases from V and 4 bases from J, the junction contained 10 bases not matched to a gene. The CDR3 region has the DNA TGCAGTGCTGCGTACGAGCGGGGTTTCACCGGGGAGCTGTTTTTT. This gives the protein CSAAYERGFTGELFF.

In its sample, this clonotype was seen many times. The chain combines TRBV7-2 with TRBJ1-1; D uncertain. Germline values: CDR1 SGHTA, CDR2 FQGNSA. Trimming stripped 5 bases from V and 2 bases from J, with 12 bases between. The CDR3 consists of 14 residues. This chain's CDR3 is CASSPQASNTEAFF. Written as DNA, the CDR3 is TGTGCCAGCAGCCCCCAGGCATCAAACACTGAAGCTTTCTTT.

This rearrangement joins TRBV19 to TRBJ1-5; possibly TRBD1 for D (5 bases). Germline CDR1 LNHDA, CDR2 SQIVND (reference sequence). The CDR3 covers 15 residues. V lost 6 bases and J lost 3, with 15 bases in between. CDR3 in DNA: TGTGCCAGTAGGAGGGACTTCGGCCTCAATCAGCCCCAGCATTTT. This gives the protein CASRRDFGLNQPQHF.

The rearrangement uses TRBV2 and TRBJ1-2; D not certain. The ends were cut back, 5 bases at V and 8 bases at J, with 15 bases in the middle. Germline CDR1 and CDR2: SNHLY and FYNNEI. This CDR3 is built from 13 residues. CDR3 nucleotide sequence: TGTGCCAGCAGTTTCCCCGGTGCCCTGGGCTACACCTTC. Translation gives CASSFPGALGYTF.

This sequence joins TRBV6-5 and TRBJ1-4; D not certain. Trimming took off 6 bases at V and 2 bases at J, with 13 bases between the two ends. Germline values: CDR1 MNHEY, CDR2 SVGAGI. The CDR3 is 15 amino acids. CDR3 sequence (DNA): TGTGCCAGCAGGGTTAAAAGCAATACTAATGAAAAACTGTTTTTT. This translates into CASRVKSNTNEKLFF.

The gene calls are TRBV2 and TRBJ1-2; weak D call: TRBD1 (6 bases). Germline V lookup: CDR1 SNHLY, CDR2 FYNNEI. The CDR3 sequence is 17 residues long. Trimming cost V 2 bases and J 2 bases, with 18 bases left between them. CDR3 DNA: TGTGCCAGCAGTGAATGGGCGACAGGATTGTCGAACTATGGCTACACCTTC. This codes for CASSEWATGLSNYGYTF.

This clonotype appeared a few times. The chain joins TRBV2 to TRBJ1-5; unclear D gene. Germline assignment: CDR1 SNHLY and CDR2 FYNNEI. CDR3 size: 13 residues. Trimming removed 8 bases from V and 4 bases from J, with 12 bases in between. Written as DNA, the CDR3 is TGTGCCAGCCAAAGTGACGCAAATCAGCCCCAGCATTTT. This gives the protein CASQSDANQPQHF.

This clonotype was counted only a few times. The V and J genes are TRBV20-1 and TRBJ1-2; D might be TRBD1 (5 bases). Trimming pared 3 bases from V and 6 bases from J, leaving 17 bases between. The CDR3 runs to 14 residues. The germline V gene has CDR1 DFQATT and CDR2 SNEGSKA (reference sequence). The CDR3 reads CSARDKSWYDGYTF. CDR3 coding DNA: TGCAGTGCTAGGGACAAATCCTGGTACGATGGCTACACCTTC.

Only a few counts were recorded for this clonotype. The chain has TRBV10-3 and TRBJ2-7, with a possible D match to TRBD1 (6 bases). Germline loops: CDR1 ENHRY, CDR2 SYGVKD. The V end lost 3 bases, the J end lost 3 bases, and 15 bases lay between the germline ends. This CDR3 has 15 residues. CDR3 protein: CAISETQGWDYEQYF. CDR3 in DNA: TGTGCCATCAGTGAAACACAGGGTTGGGACTACGAGCAGTACTTC.

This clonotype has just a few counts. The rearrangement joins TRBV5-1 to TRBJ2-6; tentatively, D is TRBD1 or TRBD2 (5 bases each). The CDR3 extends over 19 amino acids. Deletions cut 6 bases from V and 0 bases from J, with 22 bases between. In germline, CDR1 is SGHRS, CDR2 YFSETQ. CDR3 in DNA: TGCGCCAGCACCCTAGGGGACGACTTTACACTCTCTGGGGCCAACGTCCTGACTTTC. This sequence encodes CASTLGDDFTLSGANVLTF.

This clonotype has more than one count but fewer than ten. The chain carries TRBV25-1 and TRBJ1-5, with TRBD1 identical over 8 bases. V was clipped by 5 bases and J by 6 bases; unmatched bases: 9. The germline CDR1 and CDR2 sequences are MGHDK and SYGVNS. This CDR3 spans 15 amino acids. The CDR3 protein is CASSKTGVVGQPQHF. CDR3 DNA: TGTGCCAGCAGTAAGACAGGGGTTGTGGGTCAGCCCCAGCATTTT.

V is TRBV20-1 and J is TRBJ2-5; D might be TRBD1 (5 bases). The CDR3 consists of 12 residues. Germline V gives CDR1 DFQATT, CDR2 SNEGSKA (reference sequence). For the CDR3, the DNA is TGCAGCCTCAGGGTTGGGAATCAGCCCCAGTACTTC. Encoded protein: CSLRVGNQPQYF.

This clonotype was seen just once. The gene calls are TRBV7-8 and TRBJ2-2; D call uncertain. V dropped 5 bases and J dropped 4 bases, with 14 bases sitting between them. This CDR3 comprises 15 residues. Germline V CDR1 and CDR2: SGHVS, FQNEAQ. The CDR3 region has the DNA TGTGCCAGCAGCCCCAACCCTACGGCCACCGGGGAGCTGTTTTTT. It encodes CASSPNPTATGELFF.

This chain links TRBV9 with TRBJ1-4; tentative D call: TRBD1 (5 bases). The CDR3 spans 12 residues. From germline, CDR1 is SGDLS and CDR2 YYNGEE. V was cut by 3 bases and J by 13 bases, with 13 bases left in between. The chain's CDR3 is CASSEDLGTLFF. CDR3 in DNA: TGTGCCAGCAGCGAGGATCTCGGGACACTGTTTTTT.

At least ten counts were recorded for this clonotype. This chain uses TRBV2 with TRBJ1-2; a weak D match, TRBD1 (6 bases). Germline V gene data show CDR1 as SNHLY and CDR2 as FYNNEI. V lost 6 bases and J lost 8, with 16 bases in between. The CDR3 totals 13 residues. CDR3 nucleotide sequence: TGTGCCAGCAGAAACAGGGACGGGGGCGGCTACACCTTC. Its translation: CASRNRDGGGYTF. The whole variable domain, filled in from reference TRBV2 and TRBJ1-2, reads EPEVTQTPSHQVTQMGQEVILRCVPISNHLYFYWYRQILGQKVEFLVSFYNNEISEKSEIFDDQFSVERPDGSNFTLKIRSTKLEDSAMYFCASRNRDGGGYTFGSGTRLTVV.

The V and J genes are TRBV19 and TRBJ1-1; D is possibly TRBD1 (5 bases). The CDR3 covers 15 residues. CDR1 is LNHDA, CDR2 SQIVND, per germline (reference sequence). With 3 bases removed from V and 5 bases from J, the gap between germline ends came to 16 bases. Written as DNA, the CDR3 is TGTGCCAGTAGTATCTCGTTTCAGGGAAGGACTGAAGCTTTCTTT. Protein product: CASSISFQGRTEAFF. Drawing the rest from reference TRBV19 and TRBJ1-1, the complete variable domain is DGGITQSPKYLFRKEGQNVTLSCEQNLNHDAMYWYRQDPGQGLRLIYYSQIVNDFQKGDIAEGYSVSREKKESFPLTVTSAQKNPTAFYLCASSISFQGRTEAFFGQGTRLTVV.

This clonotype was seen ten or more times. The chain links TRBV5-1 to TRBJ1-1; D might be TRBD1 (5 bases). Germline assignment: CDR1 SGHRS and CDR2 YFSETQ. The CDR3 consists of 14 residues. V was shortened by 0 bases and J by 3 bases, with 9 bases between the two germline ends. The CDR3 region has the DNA TGCGCCAGCAGCTTGGTGGGGGTTGACACTGAAGCTTTCTTT. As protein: CASSLVGVDTEAFF.

The CDR3 is CASRTRDRKTEAFF. CDR3 DNA: TGTGCCAGTAGAACTAGGGACAGAAAAACTGAAGCTTTCTTT. The genes are TRBV19 and TRBJ1-1; 7 bases align to TRBD1. The CDR3 is made up of 14 amino acids. Germline lookup yields CDR1 LNHDA and CDR2 SQIVND (reference sequence). Trimming removed 6 bases from V and 5 bases from J; junction bases left unmatched: 9.

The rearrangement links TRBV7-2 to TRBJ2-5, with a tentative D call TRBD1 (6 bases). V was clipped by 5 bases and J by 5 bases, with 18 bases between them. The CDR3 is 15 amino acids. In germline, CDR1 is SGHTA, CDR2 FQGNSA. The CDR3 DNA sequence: TGTGCCAGCAGCGCTAGACCCGTGCAGGGGGAGACCCAGTACTTC. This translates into CASSARPVQGETQYF.